This T cell receptor (beta chain) was retrieved from a study of blood T cells in healthy people across ages. General study findings and limits: Getting older went along with TCR beta diversity per million T cells dropping roughly linearly.

With respect to this clonotype: What it binds is not known.

The sample providers were healthy Caucasian people from Russia, aged roughly 6 to 95. This CDR3 spans 16 amino acids. V was cut by 5 bases and J by 1 base, with 17 bases left in between. Germline assignment: CDR1 SEHNR and CDR2 FQNEAQ (reference sequence). The use of a sample-barcoded 5' primer and a J-beta primer mix characterized a second PCR of roughly 6 to 11 cycles. Every cDNA was tagged by a template-switch adaptor with 12 random nucleotides. TCRdb re-analysed the 5' RACE reads in MiXCR, keeping a single row per CDR3 protein. The table records roughly 1,500,000 distinct CDR3 sequences, about 43% of them present only once.

The rearrangement uses TRBV7-9 and TRBJ1-1; TRBD1 might be the D (6 bases). Sequenced material: blood. The clonotype originates from a woman aged 18-29 years in good health. This CDR3 reads CASSLLRGGANTEAFF. CDR3 sequence (DNA): TGTGCCAGCAGCCTGTTGAGGGGGGGGGCGAACACTGAAGCTTTCTTT. Full variable domain (missing parts from reference TRBV7-9 and TRBJ1-1): DTGVSQNPRHKITKRGQNVTFRCDPISEHNRLYWYRQTLGQGPEFLTYFQNEAQLEKSRLLSDRFSAERPKGSFSTLEIQRTEQGDSAMYLCASSLLRGGANTEAFFGQGTRLTVV.